One sample yielded the 2 T cell receptor beta chains listed below, sequenced in a study of blood T cell repertoires in COVID-19 (dated by TCRdb to 2018 to 2020). Library prep was done by the immunoSEQ multiplex PCR assay. TCRdb provides this immuneACCESS table in a form limited to in-frame rearrangements. Some clones are lacking; in checked studies, under half of them reflect an unresolved V gene, and why the rest are absent is not known. This sample is represented by under 300,000 clones; more than 75% of them were singletons. The ten largest clones take up 5.5% to 7.5% of the sample. The source material was peripheral blood. Receptors were obtained from a woman between 65 and 79 years old with active or convalescent COVID-19.

The chain combines TRBV18 with TRBJ1-1; D gene ambiguous. Trimming cost V 6 bases and J 8 bases, with 19 bases left between them. Germline CDR1 KGHSH, CDR2 LQKENI. The CDR3 consists of 14 residues. The CDR3 protein is CASSLVVVGAEAFF. CDR3 in DNA: TGTGCCAGCTCTCTCGTAGTCGTCGGAGCCGAAGCTTTCTTT.

The rearrangement links TRBV24-1 to TRBJ2-3; no definite D call. The CDR3 extends over 16 amino acids. With 1 base removed from V and 6 bases from J, the gap between germline ends came to 16 bases. Germline V lookup: CDR1 KGHDR, CDR2 SFDVKD. The CDR3 is CATSDFNAGSLDTQYF. The CDR3 bases are TGTGCCACCAGTGATTTTAATGCAGGATCATTGGATACGCAGTATTTT.